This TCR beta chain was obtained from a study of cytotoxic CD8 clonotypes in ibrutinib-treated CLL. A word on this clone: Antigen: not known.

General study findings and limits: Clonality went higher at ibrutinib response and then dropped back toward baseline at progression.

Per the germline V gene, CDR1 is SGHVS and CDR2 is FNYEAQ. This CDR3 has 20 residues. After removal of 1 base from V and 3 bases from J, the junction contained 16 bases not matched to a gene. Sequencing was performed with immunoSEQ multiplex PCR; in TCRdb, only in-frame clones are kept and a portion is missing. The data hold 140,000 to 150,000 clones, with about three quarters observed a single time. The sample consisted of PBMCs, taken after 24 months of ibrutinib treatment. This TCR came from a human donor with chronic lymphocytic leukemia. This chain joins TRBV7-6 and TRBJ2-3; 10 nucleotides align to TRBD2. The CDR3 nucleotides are TGTGCCAGCAGCTTAGTCCCCCCCGCGACTAGCGGGTATTCTACAGATACGCAGTATTTT. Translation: CASSLVPPATSGYSTDTQYF.